The 7 T cell receptor beta chains listed next were all sequenced from one sample in a study of glioma-infiltrating T cells. Using RNA template, CDR3s of TCR alpha and beta were amplified with iRepertoire arm-PCR. Each CDR3 protein is one row after TCRdb ran MiXCR on the multiplex PCR reads. Of about 93,000 distinct CDR3 sequences listed, about 40% are singletons. The sequenced sample consisted of glioma tissue, nonneoplastic brain tissue, or PBMCs (not recorded which). The origin of the receptors is a human donor with low-grade glioma or glioblastoma, undergoing nonglioma brain surgery, or in good health (not recorded which).

This clonotype was counted at least ten times. V usage is TRBV3-1 and J usage is TRBJ2-6; D remains unclear. The V end lost 1 base, the J end lost 4 bases, and 5 bases lay between the germline ends. CDR1 and CDR2 (germline): LGHDT, YNNKEL (reference sequence). This CDR3 region has 14 residues. The CDR3 region is CASSQVPGANVLTF. In nucleotides, the CDR3 is TGTGCCAGCAGCCAAGTTCCGGGGGCCAACGTCCTGACTTTC.

This clonotype was found many times. The chain couples TRBV20-1 to TRBJ1-1; D is ambiguous. CDR3 length equals 14 residues. Trimming left V 2 bases short and J 0 bases short, with 10 bases between. Looked up from germline, CDR1 is DFQATT and CDR2 is SNEGSKA (reference sequence). The CDR3 protein is CSARRGSMNTEAFF. The CDR3 coding sequence is TGCAGTGCTAGACGGGGATCCATGAACACTGAAGCTTTCTTT.

The table lists this clonotype with many counts. The V gene is TRBV14, the J gene TRBJ2-3; possibly TRBD1 for D (6 bases). CDR3 length equals 15 residues. Germline values: CDR1 SGHDN, CDR2 FVKESK. V lost 5 bases, J lost 0 bases, and 12 bases lay in between. The DNA of the CDR3 is TGTGCCAGCAGCTCCCACAGGGTTAGCACAGATACGCAGTATTTT. It specifies CASSSHRVSTDTQYF. Drawing the rest from reference TRBV14 and TRBJ2-3, the complete variable domain is EAGVTQFPSHSVIEKGQTVTLRCDPISGHDNLYWYRRVMGKEIKFLLHFVKESKQDESGMPNNRFLAERTGGTYSTLKVQPAELEDSGVYFCASSSHRVSTDTQYFGPGTRLTVL.

To note about this clonotype: A read error may be the cause here, since a much bigger clone is one base away. The chain combines TRBV5-1 with TRBJ1-3; D gene uncertain. Germline values: CDR1 SGHRS, CDR2 YFSETQ. The CDR3 spans 15 residues. The CDR3 DNA reads TGCGCCAGAAGCTCGGACGGTAGCTCTGGAAACACCATATATTTT. It is translated as CARSSDGSSGNTIYF. Variable domain in full (rest from reference TRBV5-1 and TRBJ1-3): KAGVTQTPRYLIKTRGQQVTLSCSPISGHRSVSWYQQTPGQGLQFLFEYFSETQRNKGNFPGRFSGRQFSNSRSEMNVSTLELGDSALYLCARSSDGSSGNTIYFGEGSWLTVV.

In its sample, this clonotype was seen once. The chain uses TRBV6-1 and TRBJ2-7, with a weak D call TRBD1 (5 bases). Germline CDR1 MNHNS, CDR2 SASEGT. The CDR3 sequence is 14 residues long. The CDR3 region has the DNA TGTCCCACCCCATTAAGTTGGGGCGCCCACGAGCAGTACTTC. Its protein product is CPTPLSWGAHEQYF.

With respect to this clonotype: An end of the junction does not agree with germline; a read error may underlie this. The chain employs TRBV6-2 or TRBV6-3 and TRBJ2-3, with TRBD1 identical over 7 bases. The CDR3 extends over 15 amino acids. Germline CDR1 is MNHEY and CDR2 is SVGEGT. The DNA of the CDR3 is TGTACCAGCAGTGCCCTGACAGGGACGACCTACGAGCAGTATTTT. Translation: CTSSALTGTTYEQYF.

This clonotype was detected ten times or more. The genes are TRBV18 and TRBJ1-4, with TRBD1 matching over 7 bases. V gave up 6 bases and J gave up 6 bases; unmatched junction bases: 10. The CDR3 covers 15 residues. CDR1 is KGHSH, CDR2 LQKENI, per germline. The CDR3 DNA is TGTGCCAGCTCCCCCAGGGGGGGAAATGATGAAAAACTGTTTTTT. This encodes CASSPRGGNDEKLFF.